Detailed here is one T cell receptor (beta chain). Its matching antigen is unknown. The sample originates from a study of cytomegalovirus exposure and HLA in healthy donors. Study-wide findings and caveats: More clonal expansion characterized HLA-associated TCR beta chains than equally common others in a later analysis. A later analysis associated 16,951 TCR beta sequences with HLA alleles at a 0.05 false discovery rate. Rare TCR sequences dominated, though some public TCRs recurred in many donors.

Healthy bone marrow donors formed the donor group. Primers: 60 Vbeta forward and 13 Jbeta reverse. Sequencing was performed with immunoSEQ multiplex PCR; in TCRdb, only in-frame clones are kept and a portion is missing. Recorded for this sample: approximately 140,000 clones. The sequenced sample consisted of PBMCs. The sequence came from a woman between 40 and 55 years old in good health and CMV-seronegative.

The DNA of the CDR3 is TGTGCCAGCAGAGCTAGCGGGCCAACGGAGACCCAGTACTTC. The encoded protein is CASRASGPTETQYF. This rearrangement joins TRBV28 to TRBJ2-5; 8 bases fit TRBD2. The germline V gene has CDR1 MDHEN and CDR2 SYDVKM. Germline trimming cut 6 bases from V and 5 bases from J; bases unmatched to any gene: 8. This CDR3 spans 14 amino acids.